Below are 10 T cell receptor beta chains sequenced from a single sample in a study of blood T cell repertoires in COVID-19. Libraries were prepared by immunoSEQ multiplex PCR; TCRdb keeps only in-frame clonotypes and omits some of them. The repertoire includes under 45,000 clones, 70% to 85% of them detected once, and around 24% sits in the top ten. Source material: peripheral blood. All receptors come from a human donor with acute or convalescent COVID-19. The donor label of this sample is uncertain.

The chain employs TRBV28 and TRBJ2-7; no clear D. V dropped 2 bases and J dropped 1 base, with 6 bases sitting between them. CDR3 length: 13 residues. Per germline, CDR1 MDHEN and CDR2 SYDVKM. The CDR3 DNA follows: TGTGCCAGCAGTTTACCAGGATCCTACGAGCAGTACTTC. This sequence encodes CASSLPGSYEQYF.

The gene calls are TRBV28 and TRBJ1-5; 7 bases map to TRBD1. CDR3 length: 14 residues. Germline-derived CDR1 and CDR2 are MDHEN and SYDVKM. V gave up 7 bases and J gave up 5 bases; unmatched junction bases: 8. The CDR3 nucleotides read TGTGCCAGCACCCGACAGGGAGGCCATCAGCCCCAGCATTTT. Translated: CASTRQGGHQPQHF.

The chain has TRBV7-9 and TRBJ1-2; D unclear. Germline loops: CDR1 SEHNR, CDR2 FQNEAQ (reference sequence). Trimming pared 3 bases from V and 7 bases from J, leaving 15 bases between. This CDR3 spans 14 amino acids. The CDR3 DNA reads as TGTGCCAGCAGCTTCGCCGGGAGGATAGGTGGCTACACCTTC. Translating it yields CASSFAGRIGGYTF.

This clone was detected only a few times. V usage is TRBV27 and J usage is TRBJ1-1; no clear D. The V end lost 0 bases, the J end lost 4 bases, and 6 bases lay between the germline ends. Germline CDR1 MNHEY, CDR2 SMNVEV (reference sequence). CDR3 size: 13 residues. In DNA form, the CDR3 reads TGTGCCAGCAGTTTATCGAGGGCCACTGAAGCTTTCTTT. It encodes CASSLSRATEAFF.

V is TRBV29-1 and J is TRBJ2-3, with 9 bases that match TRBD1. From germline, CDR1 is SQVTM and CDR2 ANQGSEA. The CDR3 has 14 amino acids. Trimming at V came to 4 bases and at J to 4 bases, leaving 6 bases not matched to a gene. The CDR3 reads CSVVSQGAPDTQYF. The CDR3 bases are TGCAGCGTTGTGTCACAGGGGGCCCCAGATACGCAGTATTTT.

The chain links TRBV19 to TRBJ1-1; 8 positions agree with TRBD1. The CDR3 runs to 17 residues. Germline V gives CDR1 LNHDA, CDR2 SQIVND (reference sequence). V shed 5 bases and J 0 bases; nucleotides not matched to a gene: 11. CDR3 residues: CASSVGTGVHMNTEAFF. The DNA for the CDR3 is TGTGCCAGTAGTGTCGGGACAGGAGTTCACATGAACACTGAAGCTTTCTTT. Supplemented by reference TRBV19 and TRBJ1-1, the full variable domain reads DGGITQSPKYLFRKEGQNVTLSCEQNLNHDAMYWYRQDPGQGLRLIYYSQIVNDFQKGDIAEGYSVSREKKESFPLTVTSAQKNPTAFYLCASSVGTGVHMNTEAFFGQGTRLTVV.

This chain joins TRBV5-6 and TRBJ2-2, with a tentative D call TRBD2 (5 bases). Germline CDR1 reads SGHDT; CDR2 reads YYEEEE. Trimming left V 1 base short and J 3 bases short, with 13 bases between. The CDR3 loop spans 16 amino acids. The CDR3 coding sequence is TGTGCCAGCAGCTTGACTACCCGGAGGCACACCGGGGAGCTGTTTTTT. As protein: CASSLTTRRHTGELFF.

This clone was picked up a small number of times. The CDR3 DNA reads TGTGCCAGCAGTTACAGGACAAGGGGCGCGATCCTGGCCGGGGAGCTGTTTTTT. This gives the protein CASSYRTRGAILAGELFF. The chain uses TRBV6-2 or TRBV6-3 and TRBJ2-2; TRBD1 is a possible D gene (5 bases). Germline V gene lookup returns CDR1 MNHEY and CDR2 SVGEGT. CDR3 length equals 18 residues. V was cut by 2 bases and J by 6 bases, with 22 bases left in between.

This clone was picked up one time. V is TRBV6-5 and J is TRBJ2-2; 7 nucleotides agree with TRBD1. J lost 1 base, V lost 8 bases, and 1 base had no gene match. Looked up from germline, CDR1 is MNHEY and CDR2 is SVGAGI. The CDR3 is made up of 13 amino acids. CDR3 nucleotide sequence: TGTGCCAGCTGGACAGGGAACACCGGGGAGCTGTTTTTT. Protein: CASWTGNTGELFF.

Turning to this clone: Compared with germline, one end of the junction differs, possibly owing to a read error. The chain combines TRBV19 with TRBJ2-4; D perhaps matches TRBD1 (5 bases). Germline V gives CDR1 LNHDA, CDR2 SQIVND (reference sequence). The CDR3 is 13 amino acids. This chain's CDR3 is CASKAGTKNIQYF. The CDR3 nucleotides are TGTGCGAGTAAGGCAGGGACCAAAAACATTCAGTACTTC. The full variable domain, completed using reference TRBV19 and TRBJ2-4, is DGGITQSPKYLFRKEGQNVTLSCEQNLNHDAMYWYRQDPGQGLRLIYYSQIVNDFQKGDIAEGYSVSREKKESFPLTVTSAQKNPTAFYLCASKAGTKNIQYFGAGTRLSVL.